Listed below are T cell receptor beta chains from one sample, sequenced in a study of CD8 T cells in ankylosing spondylitis. From the 5' RACE reads, TCRdb called clonotypes with MiXCR, one entry per CDR3 protein. The sample lists approximately 300,000 distinct CDR3 sequences; 7% to 9% were seen once. The sequenced sample consisted of blood, either unsorted or a sorted T cell fraction (not recorded which). The receptors come from a male donor with ankylosing spondylitis. The CDR3 runs from the conserved cysteine through the conserved F or W. The D gene is left open where the match is weak. Some rows mark clone size as missing; the rest say once, few, many or name a class of expanded clone.

j_call	clone_size	v_call	d_call	cdr3_nt	cdr3_aa
TRBJ2-2	NA	TRBV19	TRBD1	TGTGCCAGTACCCCTGACAGGGTGGGCACCGGGGAGCTGTTTTTT	CASTPDRVGTGELFF
TRBJ2-2	many	TRBV2	TRBD2	TGTGCCAGCAGTGTGCTAGCGGGAGGGCCGAAGGAGCTGTTTTTT	CASSVLAGGPKELFF
TRBJ2-7	many	TRBV3-1	NA	TGTGCCAGCAGCCTAACCTTCACGGACGAGCAGTACTTC	CASSLTFTDEQYF
TRBJ1-2	many	TRBV12-3/TRBV12-4	NA	TGTGCCAGCAGTTTAGTCCCCCATTTCTATGGCTACACCTTC	CASSLVPHFYGYTF
TRBJ2-5	NA	TRBV6-5	NA	TGTGCCAGCAGTTACTCAGGAGGGGAGAAGGGTCGGGAGACCCAGTACTTC	CASSYSGGEKGRETQYF
TRBJ2-7	few	TRBV5-5	TRBD1	TGTGCCAGCAGCTACACCCGGGACAGGGGGCTATACGAGCAGTACTTC	CASSYTRDRGLYEQYF
TRBJ2-1	NA	TRBV4-3	NA	TGCGCCAGCAGCCAAAGACAGTGGCCCGCAACAAATGAGCAGTTCTTC	CASSQRQWPATNEQFF
TRBJ2-1	NA	TRBV9	TRBD2	TGTGCCAGCAGCTCAGGAGGACTAGCGGGGTACAATGAGCAGTTCTTC	CASSSGGLAGYNEQFF
TRBJ2-1	few	TRBV14	TRBD1	TGTGCCAGCAGCCAATCCCGGGACAGGGGGCAAGTGTTGAGTAATGAGCAGTTCTTC	CASSQSRDRGQVLSNEQFF
TRBJ2-1	few	TRBV7-3	NA	TGTGCCAGCAGCTACACCGGGACACGGTCCTACAATGAGCAGTTCTTC	CASSYTGTRSYNEQFF
TRBJ2-1	NA	TRBV7-2	NA	TGTGCCAGCAGCTTAGGAGCCGGATTGCGTGAGCAGTTCTTC	CASSLGAGLREQFF
TRBJ2-1	NA	TRBV7-2	TRBD2	TGTGCCAGCAGCGCCCAGCCCGGGACTAGCTACAATGAGCAGTTCTTC	CASSAQPGTSYNEQFF
TRBJ2-1	few	TRBV7-8	NA	TGTGCCAGCAGCTTAGACGGTGAGCAGTTCTTC	CASSLDGEQFF
TRBJ2-5	NA	TRBV7-9	TRBD1	TGTGCCAGCAGCCCCCGAGCCGAGACAGGGGTGGAGACCCAGTACTTC	CASSPRAETGVETQYF
TRBJ2-1	NA	TRBV4-1	TRBD2	TGCGCCAGCAGCCATCCGCCCCGGACTAGCGGTCACAATGAGCAGTTCTTC	CASSHPPRTSGHNEQFF
TRBJ2-1	few	TRBV9	TRBD2	TGTGCCAGCAGCGTAATACCTAGCGGGAGGGGTGAGCAGTTCTTC	CASSVIPSGRGEQFF
TRBJ2-1	NA	TRBV4-2	NA	TGTGCCAGCAGCCACGGGGGAGTCGAAAATGAGCAGTTCTTC	CASSHGGVENEQFF
TRBJ2-7	NA	TRBV10-3	TRBD1	TGTGCCATCAGTGACCCCCGACAGGGTACCTACGAGCAGTACTTC	CAISDPRQGTYEQYF
TRBJ2-1	many	TRBV11-1	TRBD2	TGTGCCAGCAGCTTAGATTACGGGACTAGCGGGAGCGATGAGCAGTTCTTC	CASSLDYGTSGSDEQFF
TRBJ1-5	few	TRBV27	TRBD1	TGTGCCAGCGGATTCATTGACAGGGGCAATCAGCCCCAGCATTTT	CASGFIDRGNQPQHF
TRBJ2-2	NA	TRBV30	NA	TGTGCCTGGGAAATGGGGATGGGGAACACCGGGGAGCTGTTTTTT	CAWEMGMGNTGELFF
TRBJ1-1	NA	TRBV6-6	NA	TGTGCCAGCAGTTACCCCCTAAACAAAGCTTTCTTT	CASSYPLNKAFF
TRBJ2-2	NA	TRBV18	NA	TGTGCCAGCTCAGCGACAGGCATCACCGGGGAGCTGTTTTTT	CASSATGITGELFF
TRBJ1-4	few	TRBV7-2	TRBD1	TGTGCCAGCAGCTTCCCGGGACAGGTGTCTCGGAAACTGTTTTTT	CASSFPGQVSRKLFF
TRBJ1-1	many	TRBV11-2	NA	TGTGCCAGCAGCTTGACGGTGCGTACGAACACTGAAGCTTTCTTT	CASSLTVRTNTEAFF
TRBJ2-1	NA	TRBV12-3/TRBV12-4	NA	TGTGCCAGCAGTTTAGTCCCCGGATATGAGCAGTTCTTC	CASSLVPGYEQFF
TRBJ1-5	few	TRBV7-2	NA	TGTGCCAGCAGCTTAGGAGGCTGGAATCAGCCCCAGCATTTT	CASSLGGWNQPQHF
TRBJ1-1	many	TRBV15	NA	TGTGCCACCAGCAGAGACCCAGGTGGGGGAACTGAAGCTTTCTTT	CATSRDPGGGTEAFF
TRBJ2-1	few	TRBV7-2	TRBD2	TGTGCCAGCAGCCCTACTAGCGGGAGTACCAATGAGCAGTTCTTC	CASSPTSGSTNEQFF
TRBJ2-5	NA	TRBV12-3/TRBV12-4	NA	TGTGCCAGCAGTCCCGATTGGGGGAGCATGGAGACCCAGTACTTC	CASSPDWGSMETQYF
TRBJ2-1	NA	TRBV3-1	NA	TGTGCCAGCAGCCAATCGACAGGCTCCTACAATGAGCAGTTCTTC	CASSQSTGSYNEQFF
TRBJ2-1	few	TRBV16	NA	TGTGCCAGCAGCCAAGGGGCCGATAGGTATGAGCAGTTCTTC	CASSQGADRYEQFF
TRBJ1-4	NA	TRBV20-1	NA	TGCAGTGCTAGAGGGGATGTAGGGCCCGAAAAACTGTTTTTT	CSARGDVGPEKLFF
TRBJ2-2	many	TRBV4-2	TRBD2	TGTGCCAGCAGCCAAGAAATCGCGGGAGGGCCGTCCGGGGAGCTGTTTTTT	CASSQEIAGGPSGELFF
TRBJ2-7	few	TRBV18	NA	TGTGCCAGCTCACCAACCCGGGGCGCAAAGCATTACGAGCAGTACTTC	CASSPTRGAKHYEQYF
TRBJ2-1	many	TRBV5-1	NA	TGCGCCAGCAGCTCCTCCGGGACACTCTACAATGAGCAGTTCTTC	CASSSSGTLYNEQFF
TRBJ2-5	NA	TRBV7-9	NA	TGTGCCAGCAGCTTACTTGCTCAAGAGACCCAGTACTTC	CASSLLAQETQYF
TRBJ1-3	few	TRBV20-1	TRBD1	TGCAGTGCTAGAGGACAGGGCTCGGGGGAGTCTGGAAACACCATATATTTT	CSARGQGSGESGNTIYF
TRBJ1-2	few	TRBV4-3	TRBD1	TGCGCCAGCAGCCCCACGCTAGGGACCCTGGACAGGCACGGCTACACCTTC	CASSPTLGTLDRHGYTF
TRBJ1-2	many	TRBV29-1	NA	TGCAGCGTTGTCGCGATAGGGGCCCTCTACACCTTC	CSVVAIGALYTF
TRBJ1-5	many	TRBV15	NA	TGTGCCACCAGCAGAGGTAGTGGGAATCAGCCCCAGCATTTT	CATSRGSGNQPQHF
TRBJ2-1	NA	TRBV19	NA	TGTGCCAGTAGTGCACGTACGGGGGACTACAATGAGCAGTTCTTC	CASSARTGDYNEQFF